Shown below are 25 T cell receptor beta chains from a single sample sequenced in a study of tissue T cells after allogeneic stem cell transplantation. Libraries were prepared by immunoSEQ multiplex PCR; TCRdb keeps only in-frame clonotypes and omits some of them. The sample contains around 51,000 clones, around 72% of which appear only once. Sequencing was done on a sample of sorted cells pooled from one or two spleens. The source is a pool of C57BL/6 mice in good health.

Turning to this clone: These gene names are mouse names. The read is 1 residue too short to cover the CDR3 end, so that end is filled in from the germline J gene. The J gene is TRBJ1-2, the V gene TRBV20; D is unresolved. Trimming shortened V by 2 bases and J by 0 bases, and 7 bases separated the two germline ends. CDR3 length equals 13 residues. Germline V gene sequence: CDR1 GFQATS, CDR2 STVNSAI. Incomplete CDR3 DNA: TGTGGTGCTAGGAGGCAGTCAAACTCCGACTACACC. Its protein is CGARRQSNSDYT. The whole CDR3 sequence is CGARRQSNSDYTF.

Concerning this clone itself: The genes are named according to mouse. The read falls 1 residue short of the CDR3 end, and the missing part is taken from the germline J gene. V usage is TRBV13-2 and J usage is TRBJ2-1; maybe TRBD1 (5 bases). Trimming removed 2 bases from V and 7 bases from J, with 10 bases in between. The CDR3 totals 13 residues. CDR1 is NNHNN and CDR2 is SYGAGS in the germline V gene (reference sequence). CDR3: CASGDQGRAEQFF. CDR3 DNA, as far as it was read: TGTGCCAGCGGTGACCAGGGAAGGGCTGAGCAGTTC.

Comments on this clone: Gene labels here are mouse ones. The read ends 1 residue before the CDR3 terminus; that terminus is restored from the germline J gene. The chain joins TRBV5 to TRBJ2-7; tentatively, D is TRBD2 (6 bases). V dropped 0 bases and J dropped 3 bases, with 6 bases sitting between them. CDR3 length: 13 amino acids. Per germline, CDR1 LGHNA and CDR2 YNLKQL (reference sequence). CDR3 sequence reads: CASSQDGGYEQYF. The sequenced CDR3 bases are TGTGCCAGCAGCCAAGATGGGGGCTATGAACAGTAC.

Comment on this clone: Gene labels here are mouse ones. The read stops 1 residue short of the end of the CDR3; the missing end is completed from the germline J gene. The chain combines TRBV13-2 with TRBJ1-5, with D possibly matching TRBD1 (6 bases). V gave up 3 bases and J gave up 0 bases, with 7 bases separating them. Germline lookup yields CDR1 NNHNN and CDR2 SYGAGS (reference sequence). The CDR3 has 14 amino acids. The CDR3 bases that were read are TGTGCCAGCGGTGGGGACAATAACAACCAGGCTCCGCTT. Translation: CASGGDNNNQAPL. From start to end, the CDR3 is CASGGDNNNQAPLF.

The table lists this clone with a count of one. Gene names and germline match the mouse. With the read ending 1 residue before the CDR3 end, the germline J gene is used to fill in that end. The chain has TRBV26 and TRBJ2-5; a possible D gene is TRBD2 (6 bases). The CDR3 totals 13 residues. V lost 2 bases and J 6 bases, leaving 9 bases between the germline ends. The germline V gene encodes CDR1 KGHPV and CDR2 FQNQEV (reference sequence). CDR3 sequence: CASSLDWGDTQYF. The covered CDR3 bases are TGTGCCAGCAGTCTGGATTGGGGGGACACCCAGTAC.

A word on this clone: Any gene name here is a mouse gene name. Read coverage stops 1 residue before the CDR3 terminus; the germline J gene supplies the remainder. The rearrangement joins TRBV5 to TRBJ2-1, with D tentatively TRBD1 (6 bases). V shed 4 bases and J shed 3 bases, with 10 bases lying between them. Germline loops: CDR1 LGHNA, CDR2 YNLKQL (reference sequence). The CDR3 loop spans 14 amino acids. The sequenced CDR3 bases are TGTGCCAGCAGCCGGGACAATAGCTATGCTGAGCAGTTC. This codes for CASSRDNSYAEQF. The whole CDR3 protein is CASSRDNSYAEQFF.

As regards this clone: The listed genes are named as in mouse. The missing CDR3 end, 1 residue past where the read stops, is filled in from the germline J gene. The chain joins TRBV13-3 to TRBJ2-5; 9 bases are a match to TRBD1. V shed 1 base, J shed 4 bases, and the junction held 4 bases outside the gene matches. CDR1 NNHDY and CDR2 SYVADS come from the germline V gene. The CDR3 contains 15 residues. The CDR3 loop reads CASSDSTGGKDTQYF. The sequenced CDR3 bases are TGTGCCAGCAGTGATTCGACAGGGGGGAAAGACACCCAGTAC.

This clone was observed a single time. Gene names are the mouse ones. The read halts 1 residue ahead of the CDR3 end, with the missing end drawn from the germline J gene. The V call is TRBV26, the J call TRBJ2-4; 8 bases are a match to TRBD1. Losses at the gene ends were 10 bases for V and 3 bases for J; bases not matched to a gene: 3. This CDR3 comprises 12 residues. Germline V lookup: CDR1 KGHPV, CDR2 FQNQEV (reference sequence). CDR3 DNA (partial): TGTGCCATCGGGACAGGACAAAACACCTTGTAC. This encodes CAIGTGQNTLY. The entire CDR3 protein reads CAIGTGQNTLYF.

As for this clone: Germline and genes: mouse. The read stops 1 residue short of the end of the CDR3; the missing end is completed from the germline J gene. The J gene is TRBJ2-2, the V gene TRBV13-3; TRBD1 matches 11 bases. J gave up 2 bases and V 6 bases, and 3 bases lay outside the gene matches. This CDR3 region has 15 residues. Looked up from germline, CDR1 is NNHDY and CDR2 is SYVADS. Here the CDR3 reads CASTGTGGNTGQLYF. The CDR3 DNA, read in part, is TGTGCCAGCACCGGGACAGGGGGTAACACCGGGCAGCTCTAC.

This clone was seen once. Here the gene names and germline are mouse. Read sequence stops 1 residue before the CDR3 end, and the germline J gene provides the missing end. The chain has TRBV16 and TRBJ2-5; 7 bases align to TRBD2. The CDR3 covers 14 residues. Germline V gene data show CDR1 as SGHSA and CDR2 as FRNQAP. Unmatched junction bases numbered 2, after V lost 0 bases and J lost 5 bases. The CDR3 DNA, read in part, is TGTGCAAGCAGCTTAGATTGGGGGGTAGACACCCAGTAC. Encoded protein: CASSLDWGVDTQY. The complete CDR3 protein is CASSLDWGVDTQYF.

Turning to this clone: Gene names and germline refer to mouse. Read coverage stops 1 residue before the CDR3 terminus; the germline J gene supplies the remainder. The V call is TRBV13-3, the J call TRBJ2-4; TRBD2 aligns across 8 bases. Losses at the gene ends were 2 bases for V and 0 bases for J; bases not matched to a gene: 2. Germline assignment: CDR1 NNHDY and CDR2 SYVADS. The CDR3 is 15 amino acids. The CDR3: CASSESGGSQNTLYF. Partial CDR3 DNA: TGTGCCAGCAGTGAATCTGGGGGGAGTCAAAACACCTTGTAC. The full variable domain, in which reference TRBV13-3 and TRBJ2-4 provide the parts outside the CDR3, is EAAVTQSPRSKVAVTGGKVTLSCHQTNNHDYMYWYRQDTGHGLRLIHYSYVADSTEKGDIPDGYKASRPSQENFSLILELASLSQTAVYFCASSESGGSQNTLYFGAGTRLSVL.

Regarding this clone: Genes and germline come from the mouse. The sequenced fragment ends 1 residue before the CDR3 boundary, so the rest is inferred from the germline J gene. This chain joins TRBV24 and TRBJ2-3; 10 nucleotides align to TRBD2. This CDR3 comprises 16 residues. V gave up 3 bases and J gave up 3 bases; unmatched junction bases: 6. Germline V gives CDR1 KGHTA, CDR2 FRNEEI. The sequenced part of the CDR3 DNA is TGTGCCAGCAGTCTCGACTGGGGGGAGCGGGCAGAAACGCTGTAT. Amino acids: CASSLDWGERAETLY. From start to end, the CDR3 is CASSLDWGERAETLYF.

About this clone itself: Genes and germline come from the mouse. The read falls 1 residue short of the CDR3 end, and the missing part is taken from the germline J gene. The rearrangement links TRBV14 to TRBJ2-3, with TRBD2 matching over 8 bases. Germline lookup yields CDR1 SGHDT and CDR2 FRDEAV. V gave up 5 bases and J gave up 3 bases; unmatched junction bases: 5. This CDR3 is built from 14 residues. CDR3 bases read: TGTGCCAGCAGCCTTGGGGGGGTAGCAGAAACGCTGTAT. Residues: CASSLGGVAETLY. The entire CDR3 reads CASSLGGVAETLYF.

Turning to this clone: Mouse gene names and germline throughout. The read is 1 residue too short to cover the CDR3 end, so that end is filled in from the germline J gene. The rearrangement uses TRBV12-2 and TRBJ1-4; D call uncertain. Germline V gives CDR1 SGHLS, CDR2 HYDKME. The CDR3 covers 14 residues. V shed 0 bases and J shed 0 bases, with 4 bases lying between them. CDR3 protein: CASSLDLSNERLFF. Partial CDR3 DNA: TGTGCCAGCTCTCTCGACCTTTCCAACGAAAGATTATTT.

This clone was seen a single time. Mouse germline and gene names are used. Read sequence stops 1 residue before the CDR3 end, and the germline J gene provides the missing end. The V gene is TRBV13-2, the J gene TRBJ2-3; 10 bases are shared with TRBD2. The CDR3 has 16 amino acids. CDR1 is NNHNN, CDR2 SYGAGS, per germline (reference sequence). After removal of 3 bases from V and 0 bases from J, the junction contained 4 bases not matched to a gene. CDR3: CASGGLGGPSAETLYF. The sequenced CDR3 bases are TGTGCCAGCGGTGGACTGGGGGGACCTAGTGCAGAAACGCTGTAT.

In regard to this clone: Each gene name is a mouse one. The CDR3 end falls 1 residue outside the read, so it is completed with the germline J gene. The J gene is TRBJ1-2, the V gene TRBV19; 8 nucleotides align to TRBD1. The ends lost 6 bases at V and 0 bases at J; junction bases unmatched: 1. Per germline, CDR1 FNHDT and CDR2 SITEND (reference sequence). This CDR3 contains 13 residues. The CDR3 spells CASKQGANSDYTF. Incomplete CDR3 DNA: TGTGCCAGCAAACAGGGGGCAAACTCCGACTACACC. Based on the CDR3 plus reference TRBV19 and TRBJ1-2, the full variable domain is GGIITQTPKFLIGQEGQKLTLKCQQNFNHDTMYWYRQDSGKGLRLIYYSITENDLQKGDLSEGYDASREKKSSFSLTVTSAQKNEMAVFLCASKQGANSDYTFGSGTRLLVI.

This clone appeared a single time. Mouse names are used for the genes. Sequencing ends 1 residue short of the CDR3 end; the germline J gene provides the rest. The V and J genes are TRBV15 and TRBJ2-4; D gene uncertain. Per the germline V gene, CDR1 is SGHND and CDR2 is FRSKSL. The CDR3 has 12 residues. V lost 2 bases to trimming and J lost 4 bases, with 4 bases between them. CDR3 residues: CASSLTENTLYF. The covered CDR3 bases are TGTGCCAGCAGTTTAACCGAAAACACCTTGTAC.

To note about this clone: Gene names refer to mouse genes. The CDR3 goes on 1 residue after the read ends, and that part is filled in from the germline J gene. The chain employs TRBV1 and TRBJ1-4; 7 positions match TRBD1. CDR3 size: 15 residues. Unmatched junction bases numbered 1, after V lost 0 bases and J lost 3 bases. Germline V CDR1 and CDR2: NSQYPW, LRSPGD (reference sequence). This CDR3 is CTCSAEGTANERLFF. The covered CDR3 bases are TGCACCTGCAGTGCAGAGGGGACAGCCAACGAAAGATTATTT.

In the case of this clone: The germline and genes are mouse ones. The CDR3 end falls 1 residue outside the read, so it is completed with the germline J gene. This chain joins TRBV1 and TRBJ1-3; no clear D gene. Germline CDR1 and CDR2: NSQYPW and LRSPGD (reference sequence). V was trimmed by 0 bases and J by 1 base, leaving 4 bases between them. The CDR3 totals 14 residues. The CDR3 bases that were read are TGCACCTGCAGTGCAGACAGATCTGGAAATACGCTCTAT. Its protein is CTCSADRSGNTLY. The complete CDR3 sequence is CTCSADRSGNTLYF.

To note about this clone: All gene names here are mouse names. The read ends 1 residue early relative to the CDR3; the germline J gene fills the gap. This chain connects TRBV12-2 to TRBJ2-3; a possible D gene is TRBD2 (6 bases). This CDR3 comprises 13 residues. The V gene's germline CDR1 is SGHLS and CDR2 HYDKME. Trimming cost V 1 base and J 5 bases, with 9 bases left between them. The covered CDR3 bases are TGTGCCAGCTCTCTGAGACTGGAAGAAACGCTGTAT. It encodes CASSLRLEETLY. The CDR3 as a whole reads CASSLRLEETLYF.

For this clone: The genes and germline here are from mouse. The observed sequence ends 1 residue before the CDR3 terminus, with the missing tail filled in from the germline J gene. V and J are TRBV17 and TRBJ1-2; 9 nucleotides match TRBD1. The CDR3 is 15 amino acids. The ends lost 5 bases at V and 6 bases at J; junction bases unmatched: 10. Per the germline V gene, CDR1 is MNHDT and CDR2 is YYDKIL. The CDR3 sequence: CASSSDRGGGPDYTF. Partial CDR3 DNA: TGTGCTAGCAGTTCCGACAGGGGGGGAGGCCCCGACTACACC.

This clone was seen a few times. Any gene name here is a mouse gene name. The read ends 1 residue before the CDR3 terminus; that terminus is restored from the germline J gene. This chain joins TRBV12-1 and TRBJ2-7; D gene unclear. Germline CDR1 and CDR2: SGHSN and HYEKVE. V gave up 0 bases and J gave up 0 bases, with 11 bases separating them. There are 15 residues in the CDR3. The sequenced part of the CDR3 DNA is TGTGCCAGCTCTCTCGGGGTCTGGAGCTCCTATGAACAGTAC. Encoded protein: CASSLGVWSSYEQY. In full, the CDR3 is CASSLGVWSSYEQYF.

On this clone itself: Germline and genes here are mouse. The CDR3 goes on 1 residue after the read ends, and that part is filled in from the germline J gene. The chain couples TRBV31 to TRBJ1-6; D is ambiguous. TRBJ1-6 is designated an ORF whose function remains uncertain. The V end was cut by 0 bases, the J end by 7 bases, with 10 bases between. CDR1 is GKSSPN, CDR2 SITVG, per germline. The CDR3 spans 14 residues. CDR3 in amino acids: CAWSLEGGNSPLYF. The CDR3 bases that were read are TGTGCCTGGAGTCTAGAGGGCGGGAATTCGCCCCTCTAC.

Notes on this clone: The genes are named according to mouse. The observed sequence ends 1 residue before the CDR3 terminus, with the missing tail filled in from the germline J gene. The rearrangement links TRBV13-1 to TRBJ2-7, with D perhaps matching TRBD1 (7 bases). CDR1 and CDR2 (germline): NSHNY, SYGAGN. Trimming took 1 base from V and 0 from J, leaving 11 bases between them. The CDR3 has 15 amino acids. Partial CDR3 DNA: TGTGCCAGCAGTGATCCAGGGGGGAGCTCCTATGAACAGTAC. It specifies CASSDPGGSSYEQY. The full CDR3 protein reads CASSDPGGSSYEQYF.

This clone was observed a handful of times. Here the gene names and germline are mouse. The read is 1 residue too short to cover the CDR3 end, so that end is filled in from the germline J gene. The V gene is TRBV5, the J gene TRBJ2-7; the D gene is possibly TRBD2 (6 bases). V lost 0 bases to trimming and J lost 0 bases, with 12 bases between them. Germline CDR1 reads LGHNA; CDR2 reads YNLKQL (reference sequence). The CDR3 covers 16 residues. CDR3 in amino acids: CASSQDSLGLSYEQYF. Incomplete CDR3 DNA: TGTGCCAGCAGCCAAGATAGTCTGGGGCTCTCCTATGAACAGTAC.